These 25 T cell receptor beta chains were all obtained from the same sample, sequenced in a study. Each CDR3 protein gets one entry after TCRdb re-called the 5' RACE reads with MiXCR. The table lists fewer than 25,000 distinct CDR3 sequences, less than 40% of them singletons. The material sequenced was tumor-infiltrating naive CD4+ T cells sorted from the breast tumor. Subset indicated: naive CD4+ T cells, CD4+CD45RA+CD25-. The receptors were gathered from a female donor with breast cancer.

This clonotype was detected only a few times. The CDR3 here is CSVIADTNQPQHF. CDR3 DNA: TGCAGCGTGATTGCGGACACCAATCAGCCCCAGCATTTT. This sequence joins TRBV29-1 and TRBJ1-5; TRBD1 might be the D (5 bases). Trimming removed 6 bases from V and 3 bases from J, with 12 bases in between. From germline, CDR1 is SQVTM and CDR2 ANQGSEA. The CDR3 spans 13 residues.

The sample holds many counts of this clonotype. The rearrangement links TRBV29-1 to TRBJ1-1; D perhaps matches TRBD1 (5 bases). The germline V gene has CDR1 SQVTM and CDR2 ANQGSEA. Trimming pared 4 bases from V and 5 bases from J, leaving 14 bases between. The CDR3 has 13 amino acids. CDR3 DNA: TGCAGCGTTGTTGGGGGGGATCGGACTGAAGCTTTCTTT. Encoded protein: CSVVGGDRTEAFF.

The chain has TRBV6-6 and TRBJ2-3, with D possibly being TRBD2 (5 bases). CDR3 size: 14 residues. V was cut by 9 bases and J by 1 base, with 14 bases left in between. Germline CDR1 MNHNY, CDR2 SVGAGI (reference sequence). The CDR3 nucleotides read TGTGCCAGTACCGCTATGGGAGGCACAGATACGCAGTATTTT. Its translation is CASTAMGGTDTQYF.

The rearrangement joins TRBV11-2 to TRBJ2-6; D possibly corresponds to TRBD1 (6 bases). Trimming stripped 0 bases from V and 4 bases from J, with 13 bases between. The CDR3 extends over 17 amino acids. The germline gives CDR1 SGHAT, CDR2 FQNNGV. CDR3 coding DNA: TGTGCCAGCAGCTTAGAGACAGGTTTTCTGGGGGCCAACGTCCTGACTTTC. Protein product: CASSLETGFLGANVLTF. Using reference TRBV11-2 and TRBJ2-6 for the parts outside the CDR3, the full variable domain is EAGVAQSPRYKIIEKRQSVAFWCNPISGHATLYWYQQILGQGPKLLIQFQNNGVVDDSQLPKDRFSAERLKGVDSTLKIQPAKLEDSAVYLCASSLETGFLGANVLTFGAGSRLTVL.

By proportion, this clonotype is medium-sized. The chain joins TRBV6-5 to TRBJ2-7; TRBD1 is a possible D gene (6 bases). Germline V gene sequence: CDR1 MNHEY, CDR2 SVGAGI. There are 13 residues in the CDR3. V dropped 10 bases and J dropped 0 bases, with 13 bases sitting between them. CDR3 in amino acids: CATRDTNSYEQYF. For the CDR3, the DNA is TGTGCCACCCGGGACACCAACTCCTACGAGCAGTACTTC.

This clonotype has ten or more counts. This sequence joins TRBV20-1 and TRBJ2-7, with 16 bases aligning to TRBD2. J gave up 4 bases and V 6 bases, and 9 bases lay outside the gene matches. Germline CDR1 is DFQATT and CDR2 is SNEGSKA (reference sequence). The CDR3 loop spans 16 amino acids. DNA for the CDR3: TGCAGTGCCCAGGGACTAGCGGGAGGGCTCGTGTACGAGCAGTACTTC. Translation: CSAQGLAGGLVYEQYF.

This clonotype has more than one count but fewer than ten. This chain joins TRBV12-3 or TRBV12-4 and TRBJ2-1, with D tentatively TRBD1 or TRBD2 (5 bases each). Between the trimmed V and J ends, which lost 3 bases and 10 bases, there was a span of 19 bases. The CDR3 is 15 amino acids. For the CDR3, the DNA is TGTGCCAGCAGTTTTCGGGACCCTAGCTTGGGGGAGCAGTTCTTC. It is translated as CASSFRDPSLGEQFF.

The chain uses TRBV6-4 and TRBJ2-1, with D unclear. V was trimmed by 2 bases and J by 4 bases, leaving 12 bases between them. The germline gives CDR1 MRHNA, CDR2 SNTAGT. The CDR3 loop spans 15 amino acids. This CDR3 is CASSDRASPYNEQFF. As DNA, the CDR3 is TGTGCCAGCAGTGACCGGGCCTCTCCTTACAATGAGCAGTTCTTC.

The chain carries TRBV7-9 and TRBJ2-1; D is unresolved. CDR3 size: 15 residues. Germline loops: CDR1 SEHNR, CDR2 FQNEAQ (reference sequence). Deletions cut 8 bases from V and 3 bases from J, with 17 bases between. DNA for the CDR3: TGTGCCAGCTCTCTGGGGATAGGTAGCTACAATGAGCAGTTCTTC. Translated, it gives CASSLGIGSYNEQFF.

This clonotype is medium-sized within its sample. The rearrangement links TRBV7-6 to TRBJ2-1; D gene uncertain. The CDR3 contains 14 residues. The V and J ends lost 8 bases and 8 bases respectively, with 19 bases between them. Per germline, CDR1 SGHVS and CDR2 FNYEAQ. As DNA, the CDR3 is TGTGCCAGCGTGGGCCTCCACCCGAAGTATGAGCAGTTCTTC. It yields the protein CASVGLHPKYEQFF.

This clonotype was counted at least ten times. The genes are TRBV3-1 and TRBJ2-1, with 12 nucleotides matching TRBD2. The V and J ends lost 1 base and 10 bases, in that order; junction bases with no gene match: 5. From germline, CDR1 is LGHDT and CDR2 YNNKEL (reference sequence). This CDR3 is 15 amino acids long. This chain's CDR3 is CASSQGTSGMKEQFF. CDR3 nucleotides: TGTGCCAGCAGCCAAGGGACTAGCGGGATGAAGGAGCAGTTCTTC.

Only one count was recorded for this clonotype. The rearrangement uses TRBV20-1 and TRBJ1-5, with D perhaps matching TRBD1 (5 bases). Trimming left V 6 bases short and J 4 bases short, with 13 bases between. This CDR3 is 13 amino acids long. Looked up from germline, CDR1 is DFQATT and CDR2 is SNEGSKA (reference sequence). The CDR3 DNA sequence: TGCAGTGCCACCCACGGGGGGAATCAGCCCCAGCATTTT. Translating it yields CSATHGGNQPQHF.

The chain recombines TRBV12-3 or TRBV12-4 with TRBJ1-2; perhaps TRBD1 as D (5 bases). The length of the CDR3 is 13 residues. Between the trimmed V and J ends, which lost 7 bases and 12 bases, there was a span of 21 bases. The CDR3 reads CASTRSATAGNTF. In DNA, the CDR3 is TGTGCCAGCACTCGATCGGCGACAGCTGGAAACACCTTC.

About this clonotype itself: Without the conserved terminal phenylalanine or tryptophan, this CDR3 likely stems from a read error. No DNA is shown, since the ends of the CDR3 on it are uncertain; the CDR3 is the one TCRdb lists. The chain uses TRBV12-3 or TRBV12-4 and TRBJ1-1. The CDR3 has 13 residues if both end residues are counted. CDR3 loop: CASSSRGDTEAFL.

The chain carries TRBV12-5 and TRBJ2-7, with 15 positions matching TRBD2. This CDR3 spans 19 amino acids. Germline values: CDR1 LGHNT, CDR2 FRNRAP. With 2 bases clipped from V and 4 bases from J, the junction kept 12 bases outside the gene matches. For the CDR3, the DNA is TGTGCTAGTGGTTTGTCAAGGGGACTAGCGGGAGGAACTATTTACGAGCAGTACTTC. This gives the protein CASGLSRGLAGGTIYEQYF.

In this sample, this clonotype turned up a few times. The V gene is TRBV6-1, the J gene TRBJ2-1, with 8 bases fitting TRBD1. Germline trimming cut 6 bases from V and 6 bases from J; bases unmatched to any gene: 16. The CDR3 covers 17 residues. Germline-derived CDR1 and CDR2 are MNHNS and SASEGT. The CDR3 loop is CASSATTGTGTSNEQFF. The DNA of the CDR3 is TGTGCCAGCAGCGCCACGACCGGGACAGGAACCTCCAATGAGCAGTTCTTC.

The genes are TRBV20-1 and TRBJ2-1; 7 bases are a match to TRBD2. The CDR3 totals 11 residues. The germline V gene has CDR1 DFQATT and CDR2 SNEGSKA (reference sequence). The CDR3 is CGGEAYNEQFF. In DNA, the CDR3 is TGCGGGGGGGAGGCCTACAATGAGCAGTTCTTC.

This clonotype is judged medium-sized. The chain carries TRBV20-1 and TRBJ1-1, with D possibly TRBD1 on 5 matching bases. The CDR3 is 14 amino acids. Germline CDR1 and CDR2: DFQATT and SNEGSKA (reference sequence). The V end was cut by 0 bases, the J end by 11 bases, with 19 bases between. The DNA of the CDR3 is TGCAGTGCTAGAGATGTGATCGGGGGATTAAGGGCTTTCTTT. Its protein is CSARDVIGGLRAFF.

This clonotype occurred a few times. The chain has TRBV10-3 and TRBJ2-1; D is perhaps TRBD2 (5 bases). The germline gives CDR1 ENHRY, CDR2 SYGVKD. V was trimmed by 2 bases and J by 7 bases, leaving 15 bases between them. This CDR3 spans 15 amino acids. The CDR3 sequence: CAISETGDLGNEQFF. The CDR3 DNA reads as TGTGCCATCAGTGAGACCGGGGATTTAGGGAATGAGCAGTTCTTC.

Within the sample, this clonotype is large. This rearrangement joins TRBV5-1 to TRBJ2-7; unclear D gene. V was pared by 0 bases and J by 2 bases, with 6 bases between. This CDR3 contains 13 residues. The germline CDR1 and CDR2 sequences are SGHRS and YFSETQ. This chain's CDR3 is CASSLEVAYEQYF. CDR3 in DNA: TGCGCCAGCAGCTTGGAGGTAGCCTACGAGCAGTACTTC.

Points on this clonotype: A single base separates this from a much larger clone, so it may be a read error. Given the absence of the conserved phenylalanine or tryptophan at the CDR3 end, a read error is likely. The chain uses TRBV6-2 or TRBV6-3 and TRBJ1-2, with TRBD1 identical over 8 bases. The CDR3 is made up of 14 amino acids. Germline-derived CDR1 and CDR2 are MNHEY and SVGEGT. The junction had 2 bases not matched to a gene; V was cut back by 0 bases and J by 5 bases. The CDR3 reads CASSYSGQAYGYTL. The CDR3, as DNA: TGTGCCAGCAGTTACTCGGGACAGGCTTATGGCTACACCCTC.

This clonotype was recorded many times. The chain carries TRBV15 and TRBJ2-3; D possibly uses TRBD1 or TRBD2 (5 bases each). CDR3 length equals 15 residues. The germline V gene encodes CDR1 LNHNV and CDR2 YYDKDF (reference sequence). Deletions cut 2 bases from V and 4 bases from J, with 13 bases between. The CDR3 DNA reads TGTGCCACCAGCAGACAGGGTCAAGCGGCAGATACGCAGTATTTT. Protein sequence: CATSRQGQAADTQYF.

This clonotype was found many times. The chain couples TRBV7-9 to TRBJ2-1; D may be TRBD2 (6 bases). CDR1 SEHNR and CDR2 FQNEAQ come from the germline V gene (reference sequence). The CDR3 runs to 16 residues. The V and J ends lost 5 bases and 0 bases respectively, with 14 bases between them. The CDR3 DNA is TGTGCCAGCAGCACCACGCTAGCGAGCTCCTACAATGAGCAGTTCTTC. Amino acids: CASSTTLASSYNEQFF. The full variable domain, with the rest looked up from reference TRBV7-9 and TRBJ2-1, is DTGVSQNPRHKITKRGQNVTFRCDPISEHNRLYWYRQTLGQGPEFLTYFQNEAQLEKSRLLSDRFSAERPKGSFSTLEIQRTEQGDSAMYLCASSTTLASSYNEQFFGPGTRLTVL.

The sample holds a few counts of this clonotype. The chain recombines TRBV11-1 with TRBJ2-1, with 12 bases lining up with TRBD2. The length of the CDR3 is 17 residues. V lost 1 base and J lost 6; bases outside the gene matches: 7. Looked up from germline, CDR1 is SGHAT and CDR2 is FQDESV (reference sequence). The CDR3 nucleotides are TGTGCCAGCAGCTTAGATAGGCGGACTAGCGGGGCCAATGAGCAGTTCTTC. This codes for CASSLDRRTSGANEQFF. Full variable domain (rest looked up from reference TRBV11-1 and TRBJ2-1): EAEVAQSPRYKITEKSQAVAFWCDPISGHATLYWYRQILGQGPELLVQFQDESVVDDSQLPKDRFSAERLKGVDSTLKIQPAELGDSAMYLCASSLDRRTSGANEQFFGPGTRLTVL.

The J gene is TRBJ2-7, the V gene TRBV9; D unresolved. CDR1 SGDLS and CDR2 YYNGEE come from the germline V gene. The CDR3 has 14 residues. The ends were cut back, 0 bases at V and 3 bases at J, with 10 bases in the middle. As DNA, the CDR3 is TGTGCCAGCAGCGTAGCTCTCCCGGACTACGAGCAGTACTTC. As protein: CASSVALPDYEQYF. The full variable domain, rest sourced from reference TRBV9 and TRBJ2-7, is DSGVTQTPKHLITATGQRVTLRCSPRSGDLSVYWYQQSLDQGLQFLIQYYNGEERAKGNILERFSAQQFPDLHSELNLSSLELGDSALYFCASSVALPDYEQYFGPGTRLTVT.